This TCR beta chain was found in a study of T cells in Graves' hyperthyroidism and ophthalmopathy. Ten or more counts support this clonotype. CDR3 length equals 15 residues. Germline CDR1 reads MNHEY; CDR2 reads SMNVEV (reference sequence). Deletions cut 2 bases from V and 4 bases from J, with 14 bases between. RNA transcripts gave rise to amplified TCR beta CDR3 regions. The primer set for the first-round RT-PCR of the TCR CDR3 was HTBI. In TCRdb, the multiplex PCR reads were re-called with MiXCR into one record per CDR3 protein. The sample consists of almost 250,000 distinct CDR3 sequences, about 24% of them appearing once.

The clonotype originates from a woman in her forties with Graves' ophthalmopathy. V usage is TRBV27 and J usage is TRBJ1-1; no definite D call. Sequencing was performed on blood. CDR3 region: CASSLNLGMSTEAFF. The CDR3, as DNA: TGTGCCAGCAGTTTAAATCTGGGAATGAGCACTGAAGCTTTCTTT.